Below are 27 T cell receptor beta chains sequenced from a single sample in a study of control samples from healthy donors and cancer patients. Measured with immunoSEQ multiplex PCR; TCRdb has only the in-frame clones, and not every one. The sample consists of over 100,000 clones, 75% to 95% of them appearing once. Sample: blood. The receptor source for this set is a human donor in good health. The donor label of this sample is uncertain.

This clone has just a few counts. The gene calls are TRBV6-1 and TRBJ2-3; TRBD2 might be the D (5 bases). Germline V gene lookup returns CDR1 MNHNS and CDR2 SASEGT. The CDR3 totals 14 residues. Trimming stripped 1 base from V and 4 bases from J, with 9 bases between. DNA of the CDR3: TGTGCCAGCAGTGAAGGAGAGGGAGCAGATACGCAGTATTTT. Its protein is CASSEGEGADTQYF.

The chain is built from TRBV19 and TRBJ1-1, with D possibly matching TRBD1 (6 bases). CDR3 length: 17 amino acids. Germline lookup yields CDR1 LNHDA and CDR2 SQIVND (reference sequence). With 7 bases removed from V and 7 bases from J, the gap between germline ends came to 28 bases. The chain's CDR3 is CASNPYMGARSISEAFF. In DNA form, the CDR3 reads TGTGCCAGTAACCCGTATATGGGGGCGCGCTCCATCAGTGAAGCTTTCTTT.

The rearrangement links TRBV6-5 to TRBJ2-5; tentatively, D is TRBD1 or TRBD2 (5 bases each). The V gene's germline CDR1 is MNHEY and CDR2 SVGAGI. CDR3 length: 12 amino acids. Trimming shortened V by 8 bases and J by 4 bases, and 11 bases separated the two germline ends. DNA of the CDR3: TGTGCCAGCGTGAGGGGCGGAGAGACCCAGTACTTC. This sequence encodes CASVRGGETQYF.

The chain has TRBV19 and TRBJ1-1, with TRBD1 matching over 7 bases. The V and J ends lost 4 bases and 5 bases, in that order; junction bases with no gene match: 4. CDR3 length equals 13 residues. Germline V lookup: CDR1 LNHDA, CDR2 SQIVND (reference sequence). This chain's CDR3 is CASSNSGGTEAFF. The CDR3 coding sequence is TGTGCCAGTAGTAACTCAGGGGGGACTGAAGCTTTCTTT. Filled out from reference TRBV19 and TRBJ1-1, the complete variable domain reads DGGITQSPKYLFRKEGQNVTLSCEQNLNHDAMYWYRQDPGQGLRLIYYSQIVNDFQKGDIAEGYSVSREKKESFPLTVTSAQKNPTAFYLCASSNSGGTEAFFGQGTRLTVV.

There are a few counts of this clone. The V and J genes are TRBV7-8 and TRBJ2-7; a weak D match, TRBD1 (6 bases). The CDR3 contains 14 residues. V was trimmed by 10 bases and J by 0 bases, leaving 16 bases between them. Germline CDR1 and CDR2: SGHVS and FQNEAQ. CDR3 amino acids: CATTRQDSSYEQYF. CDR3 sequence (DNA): TGTGCCACTACCCGGCAGGACAGCTCCTACGAGCAGTACTTC.

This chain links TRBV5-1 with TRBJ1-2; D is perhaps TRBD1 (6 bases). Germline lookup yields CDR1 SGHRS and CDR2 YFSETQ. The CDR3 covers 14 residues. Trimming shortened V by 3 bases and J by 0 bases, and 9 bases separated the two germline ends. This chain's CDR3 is CASSSGQANYGYTF. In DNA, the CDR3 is TGCGCCAGCAGCTCGGGACAAGCTAACTATGGCTACACCTTC.

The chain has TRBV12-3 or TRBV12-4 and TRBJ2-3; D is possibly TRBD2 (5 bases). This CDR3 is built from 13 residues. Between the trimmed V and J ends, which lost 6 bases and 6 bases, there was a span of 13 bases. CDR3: CASRTTSLDTQYF. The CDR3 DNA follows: TGTGCCAGCAGGACTACATCACTTGATACGCAGTATTTT.

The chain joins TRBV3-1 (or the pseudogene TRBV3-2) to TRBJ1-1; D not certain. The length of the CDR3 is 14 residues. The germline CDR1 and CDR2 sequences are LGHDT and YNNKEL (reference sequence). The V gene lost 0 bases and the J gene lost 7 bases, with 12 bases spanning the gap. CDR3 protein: CASSQDGNRVEAFF. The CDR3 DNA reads TGTGCCAGCAGCCAAGATGGAAACCGGGTTGAAGCTTTCTTT.

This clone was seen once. Here the CDR3 reads CASSPGQVNTEAFF. The DNA for the CDR3 is TGTGCCAGCTCACCGGGACAGGTGAACACTGAAGCTTTCTTT. V gene TRBV18 combines with J gene TRBJ1-1; 8 positions match TRBD1. The CDR3 is 14 amino acids. Unmatched junction bases numbered 0, after V lost 3 bases and J lost 0 bases. The germline V gene has CDR1 KGHSH and CDR2 LQKENI.

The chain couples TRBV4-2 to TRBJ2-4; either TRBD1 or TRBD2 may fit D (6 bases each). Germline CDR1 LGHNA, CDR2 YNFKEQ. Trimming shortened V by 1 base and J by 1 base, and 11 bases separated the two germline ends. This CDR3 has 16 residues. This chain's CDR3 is CASSQVGGVAKNIQYF. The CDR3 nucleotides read TGTGCCAGCAGCCAAGTGGGGGGCGTCGCCAAAAACATTCAGTACTTC.

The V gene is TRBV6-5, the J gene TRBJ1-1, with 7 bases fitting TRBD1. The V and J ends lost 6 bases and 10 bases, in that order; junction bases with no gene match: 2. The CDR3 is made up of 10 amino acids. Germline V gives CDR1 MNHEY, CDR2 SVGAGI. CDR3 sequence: CASRGTAAFF. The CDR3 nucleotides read TGTGCCAGCAGGGGGACAGCAGCTTTCTTT.

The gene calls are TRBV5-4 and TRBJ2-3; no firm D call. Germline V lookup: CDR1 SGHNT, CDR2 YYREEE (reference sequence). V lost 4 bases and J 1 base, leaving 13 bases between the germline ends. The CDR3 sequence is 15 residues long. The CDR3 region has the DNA TGTGCCAGCAGCCCCCGTCAGCGCGGCACAGATACGCAGTATTTT. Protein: CASSPRQRGTDTQYF.

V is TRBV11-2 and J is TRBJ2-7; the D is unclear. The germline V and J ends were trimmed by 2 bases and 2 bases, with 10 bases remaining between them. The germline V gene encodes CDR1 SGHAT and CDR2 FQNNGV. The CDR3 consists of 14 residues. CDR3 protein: CASSLSVRTYEQYF. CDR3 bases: TGTGCCAGCAGCTTAAGTGTCAGAACCTACGAGCAGTACTTC.

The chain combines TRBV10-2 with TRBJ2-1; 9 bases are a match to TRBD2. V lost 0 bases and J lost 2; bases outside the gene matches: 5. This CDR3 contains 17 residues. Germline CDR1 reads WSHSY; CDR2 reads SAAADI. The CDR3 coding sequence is TGCGCCAGCAGTGAGTCGGGGACTAGCTTTCCCTACAATGAGCAGTTCTTC. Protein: CASSESGTSFPYNEQFF.

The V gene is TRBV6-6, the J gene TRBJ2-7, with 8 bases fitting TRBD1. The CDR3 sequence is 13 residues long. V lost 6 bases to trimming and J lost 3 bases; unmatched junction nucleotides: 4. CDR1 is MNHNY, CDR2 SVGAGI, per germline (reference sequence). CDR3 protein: CASRTQGDYEQYF. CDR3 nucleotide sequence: TGTGCCAGCAGAACACAGGGGGACTACGAGCAGTACTTC.

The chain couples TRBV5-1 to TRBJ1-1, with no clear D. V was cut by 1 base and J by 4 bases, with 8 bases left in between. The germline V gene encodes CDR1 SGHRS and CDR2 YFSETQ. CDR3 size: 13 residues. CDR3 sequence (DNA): TGCGCCAGCAGCTTGCCGGGGAGCACTGAAGCTTTCTTT. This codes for CASSLPGSTEAFF.

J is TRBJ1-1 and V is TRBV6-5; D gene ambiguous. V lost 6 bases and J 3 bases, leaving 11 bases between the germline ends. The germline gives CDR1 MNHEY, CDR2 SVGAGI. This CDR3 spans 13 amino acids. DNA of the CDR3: TGTGCCAGCAGACCCGTGGTGGACACTGAAGCTTTCTTT. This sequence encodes CASRPVVDTEAFF.

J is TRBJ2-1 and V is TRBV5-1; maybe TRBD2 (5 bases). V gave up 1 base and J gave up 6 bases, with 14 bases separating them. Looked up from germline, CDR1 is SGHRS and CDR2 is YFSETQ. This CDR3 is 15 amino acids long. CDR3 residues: CASSLSGPGGNEQFF. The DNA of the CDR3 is TGCGCCAGCAGCTTGAGCGGACCAGGCGGCAATGAGCAGTTCTTC.

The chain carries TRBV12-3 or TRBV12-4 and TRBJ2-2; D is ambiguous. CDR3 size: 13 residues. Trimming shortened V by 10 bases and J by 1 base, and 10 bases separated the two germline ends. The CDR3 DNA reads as TGTGCCACCTCAGGAGTGAACACCGGGGAGCTGTTTTTT. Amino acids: CATSGVNTGELFF.

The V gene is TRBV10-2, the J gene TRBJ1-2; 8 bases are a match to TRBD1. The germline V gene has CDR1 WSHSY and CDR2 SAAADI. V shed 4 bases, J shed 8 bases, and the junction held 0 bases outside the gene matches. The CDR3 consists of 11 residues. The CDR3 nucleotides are TGCGCCAGCAGTGGGACAGGGGGCTACACCTTC. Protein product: CASSGTGGYTF.

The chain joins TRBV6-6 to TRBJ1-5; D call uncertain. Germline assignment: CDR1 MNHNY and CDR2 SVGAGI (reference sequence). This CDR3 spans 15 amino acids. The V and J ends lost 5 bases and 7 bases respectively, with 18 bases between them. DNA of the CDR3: TGTGCCAGCAGTCCGACGGAACCGAAATCGCAGCCCCAGCATTTT. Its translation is CASSPTEPKSQPQHF.

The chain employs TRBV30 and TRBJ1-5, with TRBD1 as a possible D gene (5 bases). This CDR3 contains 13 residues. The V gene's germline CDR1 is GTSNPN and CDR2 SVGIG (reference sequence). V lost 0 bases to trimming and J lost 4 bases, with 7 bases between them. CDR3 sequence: CAWSVRGNQPQHF. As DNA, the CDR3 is TGTGCCTGGAGTGTACGGGGGAATCAGCCCCAGCATTTT.

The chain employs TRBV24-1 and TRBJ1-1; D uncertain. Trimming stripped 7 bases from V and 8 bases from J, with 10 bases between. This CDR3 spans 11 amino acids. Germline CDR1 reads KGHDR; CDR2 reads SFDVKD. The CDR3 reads CATSSGVEAFF. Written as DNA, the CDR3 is TGTGCCACCAGCTCTGGGGTCGAAGCTTTCTTT.

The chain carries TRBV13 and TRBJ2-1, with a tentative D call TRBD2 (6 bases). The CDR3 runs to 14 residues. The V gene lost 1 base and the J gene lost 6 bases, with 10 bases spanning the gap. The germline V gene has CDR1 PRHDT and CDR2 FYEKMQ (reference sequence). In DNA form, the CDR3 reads TGTGCCAGCAGCTTAGAGGTGGGGGGCAATGAGCAGTTCTTC. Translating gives CASSLEVGGNEQFF. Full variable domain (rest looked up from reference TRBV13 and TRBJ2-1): AAGVIQSPRHLIKEKRETATLKCYPIPRHDTVYWYQQGPGQDPQFLISFYEKMQSDKGSIPDRFSAQQFSDYHSELNMSSLELGDSALYFCASSLEVGGNEQFFGPGTRLTVL.

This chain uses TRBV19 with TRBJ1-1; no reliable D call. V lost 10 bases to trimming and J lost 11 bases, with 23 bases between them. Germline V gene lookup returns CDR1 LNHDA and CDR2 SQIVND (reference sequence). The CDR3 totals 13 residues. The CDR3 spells CATATGIPREAFF. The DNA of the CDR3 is TGTGCCACAGCCACCGGGATACCTCGGGAGGCTTTCTTT.

The CDR3 region has the DNA TGTGCCAGCAGCCGACAGGGAGTGATCGGAGAGACCCAGTACTTC. Its protein product is CASSRQGVIGETQYF. The chain combines TRBV11-3 with TRBJ2-5, with 7 bases that match TRBD1. CDR3 size: 15 residues. From germline, CDR1 is SGHNT and CDR2 YENEEA. J was trimmed by 4 bases and V by 5 bases; bases with no gene match: 10.

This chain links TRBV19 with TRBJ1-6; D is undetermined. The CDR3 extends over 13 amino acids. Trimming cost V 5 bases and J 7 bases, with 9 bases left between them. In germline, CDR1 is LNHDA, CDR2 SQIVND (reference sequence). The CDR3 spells CASSPSSNSPLHF. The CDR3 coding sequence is TGTGCCAGTAGTCCCTCATCCAATTCACCCCTCCACTTT.